The source of this TCR beta chain is a study of molecular identifiers for immune sequencing clone quantification. Notes on this clonotype: A junction boundary mismatches the germline segment, possibly from a read error.

MiXCR, run by TCRdb on the PCR reads, gives a single entry per CDR3 protein. The profile shows around 300,000 distinct CDR3 sequences, 24% of them singletons. This TCR was recovered from a human donor in good health. Some libraries in this study had Jurkat cell RNA spiked in. Sequencing used naive CD8+ T cells from blood, with Jurkat cell RNA spiked in. Documented subset: FACS-sorted CD8+CD4-CCR7+CD45RA+ naive T cells.

CDR3: CASSSISGADTQNF. Written as DNA, the CDR3 is TGTGCCAGCAGCTCAATCTCGGGAGCAGATACGCAGAATTTT. The V and J genes are TRBV11-2 and TRBJ2-3; possibly TRBD2 for D (6 bases). This CDR3 is built from 14 residues. In germline, CDR1 is SGHAT, CDR2 FQNNGV.